One sample yielded the 24 T cell receptor beta chains listed below, sequenced in a study of OX40 agonist ivuxolimab in advanced cancers. TCRdb's table, derived via immunoSEQ multiplex PCR, lists solely in-frame clones and lacks some. This sample has tens of thousands of clones, with around 77% found just once. The sample consisted of CD4+ or CD8+ T cells sorted from blood, taken in a trial of the OX40 agonist ivuxolimab. The receptor source for this set is an adult with an advanced solid tumor such as melanoma, head and neck, liver or kidney cancer.

The rearrangement uses TRBV6-5 and TRBJ2-7, with D possibly being TRBD1 or TRBD2 (6 bases each). Per the germline V gene, CDR1 is MNHEY and CDR2 is SVGAGI. The ends were cut back, 5 bases at V and 1 base at J, with 12 bases in the middle. CDR3 length: 14 amino acids. Written as DNA, the CDR3 is TGTGCCAGCAGTATGGGGGCGGGATCCTACGAGCAGTACTTC. It codes for CASSMGAGSYEQYF.

V is TRBV9 and J is TRBJ1-2; D uncertain. The germline gives CDR1 SGDLS, CDR2 YYNGEE. The CDR3 is 16 residues long. Trimming left V 3 bases short and J 1 base short, with 16 bases between. CDR3 region: CASSGRIGSFNYGYTF. The CDR3 nucleotides read TGTGCCAGCAGCGGAAGGATTGGTTCCTTTAACTATGGCTACACCTTC.

V gene TRBV5-1 combines with J gene TRBJ2-6; D ambiguous. The V gene's germline CDR1 is SGHRS and CDR2 YFSETQ. The CDR3 is 15 residues long. V was clipped by 4 bases and J by 0 bases, with 8 bases between them. The CDR3 bases are TGCGCCAGCAGCGTAAGCCTCTCTGGGGCCAACGTCCTGACTTTC. This codes for CASSVSLSGANVLTF. The whole variable domain, remainder taken from reference TRBV5-1 and TRBJ2-6, is KAGVTQTPRYLIKTRGQQVTLSCSPISGHRSVSWYQQTPGQGLQFLFEYFSETQRNKGNFPGRFSGRQFSNSRSEMNVSTLELGDSALYLCASSVSLSGANVLTFGAGSRLTVL.

This rearrangement joins TRBV10-2 to TRBJ2-7; no clear D gene. V was pared by 4 bases and J by 8 bases, with 9 bases between. CDR1 is WSHSY and CDR2 is SAAADI in the germline V gene. This CDR3 spans 11 amino acids. CDR3 amino acids: CASSVSLQQYF. The CDR3, as DNA: TGCGCCAGCAGTGTTTCCCTCCAGCAGTACTTC.

V is TRBV19 and J is TRBJ1-5, with 7 bases lining up with TRBD1. CDR1 LNHDA and CDR2 SQIVND come from the germline V gene (reference sequence). Losses at the gene ends were 4 bases for V and 5 bases for J; bases not matched to a gene: 2. CDR3 length equals 13 residues. The CDR3 DNA is TGTGCCAGTAGTACACAGGGGCATCAGCCCCAGCATTTT. This sequence encodes CASSTQGHQPQHF.

J is TRBJ2-1 and V is TRBV28, with 8 bases aligning to TRBD2. This CDR3 region has 16 residues. V shed 6 bases, J shed 3 bases, and the junction held 10 bases outside the gene matches. Germline CDR1 MDHEN, CDR2 SYDVKM. CDR3 sequence reads: CASSLVVAGSYNEQFF. CDR3 sequence (DNA): TGTGCCAGCAGCCTGGTTGTAGCGGGAAGCTACAATGAGCAGTTCTTC.

The chain joins TRBV7-9 to TRBJ2-2; maybe TRBD2 (6 bases). The V gene's germline CDR1 is SEHNR and CDR2 FQNEAQ (reference sequence). The CDR3 runs 13 residues. Deletions cut 8 bases from V and 6 bases from J, with 13 bases between. DNA for the CDR3: TGTGCCAGCGGAACGACTAGTGCCGGGGAGCTGTTTTTT. Its protein product is CASGTTSAGELFF.

The chain employs TRBV28 and TRBJ2-3, with 7 bases that match TRBD1. V shed 5 bases and J 9 bases; nucleotides not matched to a gene: 2. Germline CDR1 MDHEN, CDR2 SYDVKM. This CDR3 is built from 11 residues. Here the CDR3 DNA reads TGTGCCAGCAGTGGGGACAGCACGCAGTATTTT. This gives the protein CASSGDSTQYF.

This rearrangement joins TRBV6-1 to TRBJ1-1; D not resolved. This CDR3 has 13 residues. Between the trimmed V and J ends, which lost 8 bases and 4 bases, there was a span of 14 bases. The germline gives CDR1 MNHNS, CDR2 SASEGT. CDR3 in DNA: TGTGCCAGCCGCCGGGGTGGCATCACTGAAGCTTTCTTT. Translated: CASRRGGITEAFF.

The V and J genes are TRBV5-1 and TRBJ1-1; D remains ambiguous. Trimming removed 4 bases at V and 0 bases at J, with 13 bases between. The CDR3 loop spans 15 amino acids. Germline V CDR1 and CDR2: SGHRS, YFSETQ. CDR3 protein: CASSLQERLNTEAFF. The CDR3 DNA sequence: TGCGCCAGCAGCCTTCAGGAACGTCTGAACACTGAAGCTTTCTTT.

The chain combines TRBV5-1 with TRBJ2-3, with 13 bases lining up with TRBD2. After removal of 5 bases from V and 4 bases from J, the junction contained 4 bases not matched to a gene. CDR1 SGHRS and CDR2 YFSETQ come from the germline V gene. The CDR3 consists of 15 residues. The CDR3 reads CASRVGLAGSDTQYF. CDR3 in DNA: TGCGCCAGCAGAGTGGGACTAGCGGGATCAGATACGCAGTATTTT.

This chain connects TRBV7-3 to TRBJ1-1; D not resolved. CDR3 length: 15 residues. Germline V CDR1 and CDR2: SGHTA, FQGTGA. V lost 5 bases and J 7 bases, leaving 20 bases between the germline ends. The CDR3 sequence: CASSPTGGRTDEAFF. The CDR3 coding sequence is TGTGCCAGCAGCCCCACGGGCGGCCGGACGGATGAAGCTTTCTTT.

The CDR3 protein is CASSDQQTGALTALHF. CDR3 nucleotides: TGTGCCAGCAGCGACCAACAGACAGGGGCCCTTACGGCCCTCCACTTT. V is TRBV6-6 and J is TRBJ1-6, with 8 bases lining up with TRBD1. J gave up 14 bases and V 6 bases, and 18 bases lay outside the gene matches. Germline V lookup: CDR1 MNHNY, CDR2 SVGAGI (reference sequence). The CDR3 has 16 residues.

The J gene is TRBJ2-1, the V gene TRBV18; 7 positions agree with TRBD2. After removal of 5 bases from V and 1 base from J, the junction contained 5 bases not matched to a gene. The CDR3 runs 15 residues. The germline V gene has CDR1 KGHSH and CDR2 LQKENI. DNA of the CDR3: TGTGCCAGCTCAGGTAGCGGGCGATCCTACAATGAGCAGTTCTTC. It is translated as CASSGSGRSYNEQFF.

The rearrangement links TRBV18 to TRBJ1-5; D unclear. From germline, CDR1 is KGHSH and CDR2 LQKENI. Trimming removed 4 bases at V and 1 base at J, with 5 bases between. The CDR3 length is 13 residues. The CDR3: CASSLDSNQPQHF. CDR3 nucleotides: TGTGCCAGCTCACTCGACAGCAATCAGCCCCAGCATTTT.

The genes are TRBV7-3 and TRBJ2-1; 16 positions agree with TRBD2. V shed 5 bases, J shed 4 bases, and the junction held 14 bases outside the gene matches. Germline V gene lookup returns CDR1 SGHTA and CDR2 FQGTGA. The CDR3 is made up of 20 amino acids. The CDR3 coding sequence is TGTGCCAGCAGCGTATATGGGACTAGCGGGAGGGCCGGCGTATACAATGAGCAGTTCTTC. This gives the protein CASSVYGTSGRAGVYNEQFF. Full variable domain (outside the CDR3, taken from reference TRBV7-3 and TRBJ2-1): GAGVSQTPSNKVTEKGKYVELRCDPISGHTALYWYRQSLGQGPEFLIYFQGTGAADDSGLPNDRFFAVRPEGSVSTLKIQRTERGDSAVYLCASSVYGTSGRAGVYNEQFFGPGTRLTVL.

The chain combines TRBV11-3 with TRBJ2-3; D is undetermined. The CDR3 consists of 14 residues. Trimming left V 2 bases short and J 1 base short, with 7 bases between. The V gene's germline CDR1 is SGHNT and CDR2 YENEEA. Here the CDR3 reads CASSLNSGTDTQYF. DNA for the CDR3: TGTGCCAGCAGCTTAAATAGTGGCACAGATACGCAGTATTTT.

The chain couples TRBV29-1 to TRBJ2-6, with D hard to call. The CDR3 runs to 13 residues. Trimming cost V 4 bases and J 2 bases, with 6 bases left between them. CDR1 and CDR2 from the germline V gene are SQVTM and ANQGSEA. The CDR3 DNA is TGCAGCGTTGGTGTGGCTGGGGCCAACGTCCTGACTTTC. Its protein is CSVGVAGANVLTF.

The rearrangement uses TRBV19 and TRBJ2-5; the D is unclear. The V end lost 3 bases, the J end lost 2 bases, and 13 bases lay between the germline ends. The length of the CDR3 is 15 residues. The V gene's germline CDR1 is LNHDA and CDR2 SQIVND (reference sequence). This CDR3 is CASSIKAQAQETQYF. The DNA of the CDR3 is TGTGCCAGTAGTATTAAGGCTCAGGCACAAGAGACCCAGTACTTC.

The V and J genes are TRBV7-3 and TRBJ2-1; 8 positions agree with TRBD2. The V gene end was trimmed by 4 bases and the J gene end by 6 bases; junction bases not matched to a gene: 5. The germline gives CDR1 SGHTA, CDR2 FQGTGA. CDR3 length: 14 amino acids. The CDR3 DNA follows: TGTGCCAGCAGCTCGACACTAGCGGCCAATGAGCAGTTCTTC. This codes for CASSSTLAANEQFF.

This clone is deemed medium-sized (0.01 to 0.1%). The chain couples TRBV27 to TRBJ2-7; TRBD2 might be the D (5 bases). The CDR3 runs 11 residues. V lost 4 bases to trimming and J lost 7 bases, with 8 bases between them. The germline V gene has CDR1 MNHEY and CDR2 SMNVEV (reference sequence). CDR3 in DNA: TGTGCCAGCAGTTCGAAGCGGGAGCAGTACTTC. The encoded protein is CASSSKREQYF.

This clone was picked up one time. The chain joins TRBV7-9 to TRBJ1-2; TRBD1 matches at 7 bases. The CDR3 loop spans 14 amino acids. Germline-derived CDR1 and CDR2 are SEHNR and FQNEAQ (reference sequence). The J segment lost 7 bases and the V segment lost 4 bases, leaving 9 bases of the junction unmatched. The chain's CDR3 is CASSYADRVSGYTF. CDR3 bases: TGTGCCAGCAGCTACGCAGACAGGGTTTCTGGCTACACCTTC.

This chain connects TRBV27 to TRBJ2-3; 7 bases line up with TRBD2. The trim removed 4 bases at V and 6 bases at J, leaving 16 bases unmatched. This CDR3 spans 17 amino acids. Germline V gene lookup returns CDR1 MNHEY and CDR2 SMNVEV (reference sequence). The CDR3 reads CASSSMFSRLANDTQYF. DNA of the CDR3: TGTGCCAGCAGTTCAATGTTCTCAAGACTAGCAAATGATACGCAGTATTTT.

The chain recombines TRBV6-1 with TRBJ2-7; no clear D. Trimming cost V 2 bases and J 5 bases, with 19 bases left between them. Per germline, CDR1 MNHNS and CDR2 SASEGT. This CDR3 spans 16 amino acids. In DNA, the CDR3 is TGTGCCAGCAGTGAAAGCCCCTCCGGCCTCGCTAACGAGCAGTACTTC. It encodes CASSESPSGLANEQYF.